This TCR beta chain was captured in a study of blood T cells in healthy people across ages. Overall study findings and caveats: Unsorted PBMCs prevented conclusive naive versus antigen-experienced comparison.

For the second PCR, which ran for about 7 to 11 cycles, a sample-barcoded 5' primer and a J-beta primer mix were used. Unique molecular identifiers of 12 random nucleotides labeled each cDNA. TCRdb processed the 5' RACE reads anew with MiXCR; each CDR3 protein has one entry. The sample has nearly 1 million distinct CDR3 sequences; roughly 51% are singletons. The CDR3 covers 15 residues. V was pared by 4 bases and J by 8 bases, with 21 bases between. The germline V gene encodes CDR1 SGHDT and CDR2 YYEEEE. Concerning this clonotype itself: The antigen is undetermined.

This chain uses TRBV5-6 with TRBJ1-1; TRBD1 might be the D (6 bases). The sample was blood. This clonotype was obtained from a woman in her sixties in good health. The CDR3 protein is CASSPRTAVGGEAFF. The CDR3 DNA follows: TGTGCCAGCAGCCCGAGGACAGCCGTGGGGGGGGAAGCTTTCTTT.